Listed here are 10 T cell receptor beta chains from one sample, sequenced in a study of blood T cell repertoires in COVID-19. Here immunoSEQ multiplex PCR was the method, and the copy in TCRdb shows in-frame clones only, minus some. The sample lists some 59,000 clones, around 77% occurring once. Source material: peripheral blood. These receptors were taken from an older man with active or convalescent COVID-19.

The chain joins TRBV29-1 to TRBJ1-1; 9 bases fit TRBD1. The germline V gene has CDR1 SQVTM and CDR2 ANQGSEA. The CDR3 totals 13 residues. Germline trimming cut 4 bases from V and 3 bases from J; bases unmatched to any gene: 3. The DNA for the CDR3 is TGCAGCGTTGTAGGGACAGGGTACACTGAAGCTTTCTTT. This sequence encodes CSVVGTGYTEAFF.

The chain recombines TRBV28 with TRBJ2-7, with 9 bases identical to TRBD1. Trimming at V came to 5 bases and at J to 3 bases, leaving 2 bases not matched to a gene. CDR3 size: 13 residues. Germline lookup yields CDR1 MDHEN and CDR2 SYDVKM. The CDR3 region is CASSPGQGYEQYF. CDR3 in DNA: TGTGCCAGCAGTCCGGGACAGGGCTACGAGCAGTACTTC. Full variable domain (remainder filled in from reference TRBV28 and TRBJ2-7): DVKVTQSSRYLVKRTGEKVFLECVQDMDHENMFWYRQDPGLGLRLIYFSYDVKMKEKGDIPEGYSVSREKKERFSLILESASTNQTSMYLCASSPGQGYEQYFGPGTRLTVT.

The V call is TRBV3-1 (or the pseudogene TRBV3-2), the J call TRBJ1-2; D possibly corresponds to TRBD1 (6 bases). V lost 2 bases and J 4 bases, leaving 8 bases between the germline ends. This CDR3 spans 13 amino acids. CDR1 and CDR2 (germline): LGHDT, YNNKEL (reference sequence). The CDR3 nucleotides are TGTGCCAGCAGCCAACAAGGGGGCTATGGCTACACCTTC. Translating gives CASSQQGGYGYTF.

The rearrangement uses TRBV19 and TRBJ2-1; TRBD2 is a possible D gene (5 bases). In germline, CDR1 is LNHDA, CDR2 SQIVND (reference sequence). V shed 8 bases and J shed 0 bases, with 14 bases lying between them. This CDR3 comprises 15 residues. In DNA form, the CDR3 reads TGTGCCAGTGCCTCGATTGGGAGCTCCTACAATGAGCAGTTCTTC. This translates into CASASIGSSYNEQFF. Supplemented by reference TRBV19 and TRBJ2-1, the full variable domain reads DGGITQSPKYLFRKEGQNVTLSCEQNLNHDAMYWYRQDPGQGLRLIYYSQIVNDFQKGDIAEGYSVSREKKESFPLTVTSAQKNPTAFYLCASASIGSSYNEQFFGPGTRLTVL.

CDR3 in amino acids: CAWSLAGGETQYF. The CDR3 bases are TGTGCCTGGAGTCTAGCGGGAGGAGAGACCCAGTACTTC. The chain links TRBV30 to TRBJ2-5, with TRBD2 matching 11 bases. J was trimmed by 4 bases and V by 2 bases; bases with no gene match: 0. The CDR3 sequence is 13 residues long. Germline CDR1 and CDR2: GTSNPN and SVGIG (reference sequence).

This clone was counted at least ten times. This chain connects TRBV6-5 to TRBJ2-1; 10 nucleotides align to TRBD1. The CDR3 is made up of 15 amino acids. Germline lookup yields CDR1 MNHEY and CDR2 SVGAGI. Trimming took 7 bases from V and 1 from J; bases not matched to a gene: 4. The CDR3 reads CASKMGQGSYNEQFF. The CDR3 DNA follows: TGTGCCAGCAAAATGGGACAGGGGTCCTACAATGAGCAGTTCTTC.

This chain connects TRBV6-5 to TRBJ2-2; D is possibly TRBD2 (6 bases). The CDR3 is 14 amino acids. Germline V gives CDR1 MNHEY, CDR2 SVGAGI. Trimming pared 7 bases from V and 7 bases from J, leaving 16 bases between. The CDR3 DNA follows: TGTGCCAGCATGCAAAGGTGGGGGGACGGGGAGCTGTTTTTT. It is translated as CASMQRWGDGELFF.

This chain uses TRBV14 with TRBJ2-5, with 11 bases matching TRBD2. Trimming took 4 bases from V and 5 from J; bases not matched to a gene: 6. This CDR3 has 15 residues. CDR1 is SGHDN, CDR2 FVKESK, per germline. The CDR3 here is CASSPATSGGETQYF. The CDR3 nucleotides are TGTGCCAGCAGCCCCGCAACTAGCGGGGGTGAGACCCAGTACTTC.

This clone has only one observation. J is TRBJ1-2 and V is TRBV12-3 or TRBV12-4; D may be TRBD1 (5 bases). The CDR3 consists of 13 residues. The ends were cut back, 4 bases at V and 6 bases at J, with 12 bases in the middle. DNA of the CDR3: TGTGCCAGCAGTTATGGGGGGACCAATGGCTACACCTTC. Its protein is CASSYGGTNGYTF.

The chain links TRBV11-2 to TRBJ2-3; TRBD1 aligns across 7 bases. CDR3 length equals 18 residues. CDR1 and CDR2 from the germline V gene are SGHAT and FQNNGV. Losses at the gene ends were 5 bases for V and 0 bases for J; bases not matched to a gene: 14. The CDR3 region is CASSRLSRGQISTDTQYF. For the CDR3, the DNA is TGTGCCAGCAGCCGTTTGTCTCGGGGACAGATCAGCACAGATACGCAGTATTTT.